These 8 T cell receptor beta chains were sequenced from one sample in a study of T-cell memory formation after mild COVID-19. TCRdb redid the calling of the 5' RACE reads with MiXCR, one entry per CDR3 protein. The sample lists roughly 510,000 distinct CDR3 sequences, 17% occurring once. The sample taken for sequencing was PBMCs or a T cell subset sorted from them (not recorded which). Receptors originate from an adult woman who had mild COVID-19 (a few samples of this study predate the infection). Cell type and time point are not known.

This clonotype was seen a few times. The chain has TRBV5-4 and TRBJ2-5, with 14 bases identical to TRBD2. The CDR3 covers 20 residues. Per the germline V gene, CDR1 is SGHNT and CDR2 is YYREEE (reference sequence). The junction had 18 bases not matched to a gene; V was cut back by 4 bases and J by 4 bases. Here the CDR3 reads CASSPTPPGLAGAPGETQYF. The CDR3, as DNA: TGTGCCAGCAGCCCCACGCCTCCGGGACTAGCGGGGGCCCCCGGAGAGACCCAGTACTTC.

This rearrangement joins TRBV7-7 to TRBJ2-3, with a weak D call TRBD2 (5 bases). CDR1 and CDR2 from the germline V gene are SSHAT and FNYEAQ (reference sequence). The CDR3 spans 16 residues. Trimming removed 1 base from V and 6 bases from J, with 17 bases in between. CDR3: CASSLGMFGSGDTQYF. The CDR3 coding sequence is TGTGCCAGCAGCTTAGGGATGTTTGGGAGTGGGGATACGCAGTATTTT.

This sequence joins TRBV7-9 and TRBJ1-3; D possibly corresponds to TRBD1 (5 bases). The V end lost 8 bases, the J end lost 0 bases, and 14 bases lay between the germline ends. The CDR3 totals 15 residues. Germline-derived CDR1 and CDR2 are SEHNR and FQNEAQ (reference sequence). CDR3 sequence: CASSLEGNSGNTIYF. CDR3 DNA sequence: TGTGCCAGCTCACTCGAGGGGAACTCTGGAAACACCATATATTTT.

The rearrangement uses TRBV4-1 and TRBJ1-4; perhaps TRBD1 as D (5 bases). Between the trimmed V and J ends, which lost 6 bases and 4 bases, there was a span of 15 bases. CDR1 is MGHRA, CDR2 YSYEKL, per germline. The CDR3 loop spans 15 amino acids. The CDR3 region is CASRILGVGNEKLFF. The CDR3 bases are TGCGCCAGCAGGATCCTAGGGGTTGGTAATGAAAAACTGTTTTTT.

In this sample, this clonotype turned up a few times. The chain recombines TRBV4-3 with TRBJ2-2; TRBD1 is a possible D gene (6 bases). The germline CDR1 and CDR2 sequences are LGHNA and YSLEER. Trimming cost V 4 bases and J 0 bases, with 9 bases left between them. The CDR3 contains 15 residues. DNA for the CDR3: TGCGCCAGCAGCCTGGGGGCAGCGAACACCGGGGAGCTGTTTTTT. Its protein is CASSLGAANTGELFF.

This clonotype has only a few counts. The CDR3 sequence is CASSSQPLARKVYEQYF. The CDR3 region has the DNA TGTGCCAGCAGTTCCCAACCACTAGCACGGAAAGTCTACGAGCAGTACTTC. V gene TRBV6-2 or TRBV6-3 combines with J gene TRBJ2-7; tentative D call: TRBD2 (6 bases). Germline V lookup: CDR1 MNHEY, CDR2 SVGEGT. V lost 4 bases to trimming and J lost 3 bases, with 22 bases between them. This CDR3 is 17 amino acids long.

This clonotype appeared many times. V is TRBV7-2 and J is TRBJ2-7; 9 bases map to TRBD1. V lost 3 bases to trimming and J lost 3 bases; unmatched junction nucleotides: 3. In germline, CDR1 is SGHTA, CDR2 FQGNSA. The CDR3 runs to 14 residues. CDR3 nucleotide sequence: TGTGCCAGCAGCTTTGGACAGGGGAACTACGAGCAGTACTTC. Translated: CASSFGQGNYEQYF.

The chain has TRBV4-2 and TRBJ2-7, with D tentatively TRBD2 (6 bases). CDR3 length: 15 amino acids. V was cut by 0 bases and J by 6 bases, with 15 bases left in between. The germline V gene has CDR1 LGHNA and CDR2 YNFKEQ. In DNA, the CDR3 is TGTGCCAGCAGCCAAGAGGAGGGAGTTTCCCTCGAGCAGTACTTC. It encodes CASSQEEGVSLEQYF.